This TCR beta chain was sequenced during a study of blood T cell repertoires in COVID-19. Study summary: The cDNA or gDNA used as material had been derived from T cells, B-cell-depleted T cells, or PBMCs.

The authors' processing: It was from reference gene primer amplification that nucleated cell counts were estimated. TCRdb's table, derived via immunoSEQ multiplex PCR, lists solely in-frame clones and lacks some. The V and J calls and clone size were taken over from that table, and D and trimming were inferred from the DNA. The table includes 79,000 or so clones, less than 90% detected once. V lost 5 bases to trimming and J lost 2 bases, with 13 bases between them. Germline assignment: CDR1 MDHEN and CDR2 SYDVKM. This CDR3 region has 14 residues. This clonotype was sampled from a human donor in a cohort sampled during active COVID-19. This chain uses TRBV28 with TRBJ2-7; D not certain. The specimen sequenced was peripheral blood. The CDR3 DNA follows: TGTGCCAGCAGTACGGTCGTCCGGGCCTACGAGCAGTACTTC. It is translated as CASSTVVRAYEQYF.